Each of the 14 T cell receptor beta chains below was sequenced from the same sample in a study of regulatory dendritic cells for organ transplantation. The assay was immunoSEQ multiplex PCR, and TCRdb's table has in-frame clones only and misses some. The repertoire holds about 17,000 clones, with 70% to 80% as singletons. Sorted subsets were CFSE-labeled and cultured less than 6 days with allogeneic dendritic cells. Antigens for these TCRs are unknown. The specimen sequenced was memory CD4+ T cells from blood cultured with regulatory dendritic cells. Described subset: CD45RO+ memory T cells. The receptors here all came from a human donor in good health.

The CDR3 loop is CATSRDGGPGAGTDTQYF. The CDR3 nucleotides read TGTGCCACCAGCAGAGATGGGGGCCCCGGCGCTGGTACAGATACGCAGTATTTT. The chain combines TRBV15 with TRBJ2-3; the D gene is possibly TRBD1 (6 bases). With 0 bases removed from V and 3 bases from J, the gap between germline ends came to 19 bases. The CDR3 spans 18 residues. Germline lookup yields CDR1 LNHNV and CDR2 YYDKDF (reference sequence).

This clone has only a few counts. Its ends do not fully match the called genes, so a read error is possible. The chain carries TRBV7-9 and TRBJ1-3; TRBD1 matches at 9 bases. The CDR3 consists of 11 residues. The V gene's germline CDR1 is SEHNR and CDR2 FQNEAQ (reference sequence). The CDR3 DNA sequence: TGTGCCAGCAGCCCGGGACAGGGTTCAAATTTT. Its protein is CASSPGQGSNF. Together with reference TRBV7-9 and TRBJ1-3, the CDR3 gives the full variable domain: DTGVSQNPRHKITKRGQNVTFRCDPISEHNRLYWYRQTLGQGPEFLTYFQNEAQLEKSRLLSDRFSAERPKGSFSTLEIQRTEQGDSAMYLCASSPGQGSNFGEGSWLTVV.

V usage is TRBV5-4 and J usage is TRBJ2-7; D possibly matches TRBD1 or TRBD2 (5 bases each). Germline V gives CDR1 SGHNT, CDR2 YYREEE (reference sequence). There are 14 residues in the CDR3. V lost 2 bases and J lost 2, with 11 bases in between. The CDR3 nucleotides read TGTGCCAGCAGCTTACCGGGACCACCCTACGAGCAGTACTTC. It is translated as CASSLPGPPYEQYF. Using reference TRBV5-4 and TRBJ2-7 for the parts outside the CDR3, the full variable domain is ETGVTQSPTHLIKTRGQQVTLRCSSQSGHNTVSWYQQALGQGPQFIFQYYREEENGRGNFPPRFSGLQFPNYSSELNVNALELDDSALYLCASSLPGPPYEQYFGPGTRLTVT.

V gene TRBV5-6 combines with J gene TRBJ2-7; either TRBD1 or TRBD2 may fit D (5 bases each). V lost 0 bases, J lost 3 bases, and 10 bases lay in between. Germline V lookup: CDR1 SGHDT, CDR2 YYEEEE. This CDR3 comprises 14 residues. CDR3 protein: CASSLGDRVYEQYF. CDR3 sequence (DNA): TGTGCCAGCAGCTTGGGGGACCGAGTCTACGAGCAGTACTTC.

The gene calls are TRBV11-2 and TRBJ1-1; no firm D call. CDR3 length equals 15 residues. Per the germline V gene, CDR1 is SGHAT and CDR2 is FQNNGV. V lost 1 base, J lost 2 bases, and 11 bases lay in between. This chain's CDR3 is CASSLVVGINTEAFF. The DNA of the CDR3 is TGTGCCAGCAGCTTAGTGGTGGGGATTAACACTGAAGCTTTCTTT.

In DNA, the CDR3 is TGTGCCAGCAGCTTAGGGGTGTATAGCAATCAGCCCCAGCATTTT. Protein: CASSLGVYSNQPQHF. The gene calls are TRBV7-2 and TRBJ1-5, with D uncertain. Germline V gives CDR1 SGHTA, CDR2 FQGNSA. Trimming cost V 1 base and J 0 bases, with 7 bases left between them. CDR3 length equals 15 residues.

This chain links TRBV6-1 with TRBJ2-1, with D possibly matching TRBD1 (5 bases). Germline CDR1 is MNHNS and CDR2 is SASEGT. The CDR3 sequence is 12 residues long. V dropped 6 bases and J dropped 8 bases, with 11 bases sitting between them. The DNA for the CDR3 is TGTGCCAGCAGGAAAGACAGCCATGAGCAGTTCTTC. Translated: CASRKDSHEQFF.

This clone came up once. The chain is built from TRBV6-5 and TRBJ2-7, with D perhaps matching TRBD1 (5 bases). This CDR3 spans 15 amino acids. With 6 bases removed from V and 5 bases from J, the gap between germline ends came to 20 bases. Germline-derived CDR1 and CDR2 are MNHEY and SVGAGI. As DNA, the CDR3 is TGTGCCAGCAGCCAGGGCGACGGCGTCATACACGAGCAGTACTTC. It is translated as CASSQGDGVIHEQYF.

The chain has TRBV7-8 and TRBJ1-5; D call uncertain. CDR3 length equals 14 residues. Germline lookup yields CDR1 SGHVS and CDR2 FQNEAQ. Trimming stripped 2 bases from V and 3 bases from J, with 8 bases between. DNA of the CDR3: TGTGCCAGCAGCTTATTACAGACCAATCAGCCCCAGCATTTT. The encoded protein is CASSLLQTNQPQHF.

The J gene is TRBJ2-1, the V gene TRBV5-1; 12 bases agree with TRBD2. The germline V gene has CDR1 SGHRS and CDR2 YFSETQ. V was pared by 3 bases and J by 6 bases, with 10 bases of the junction left unmatched. The CDR3 runs to 17 residues. This CDR3 is CASSSDLLAGGLNEQFF. CDR3 bases: TGCGCCAGCAGCTCCGATTTACTAGCGGGAGGCCTCAATGAGCAGTTCTTC.

This chain uses TRBV18 with TRBJ2-3; D is perhaps TRBD1 or TRBD2 (5 bases each). This CDR3 region has 13 residues. With 2 bases removed from V and 6 bases from J, the gap between germline ends came to 9 bases. Germline V gene sequence: CDR1 KGHSH, CDR2 LQKENI. The CDR3 DNA reads TGTGCCAGCTCACCAACGGGGCCGGATACGCAGTATTTT. It is translated as CASSPTGPDTQYF.

This clone was detected only a few times. V is TRBV5-1 and J is TRBJ2-1; D call uncertain. Per germline, CDR1 SGHRS and CDR2 YFSETQ. The CDR3 runs to 12 residues. V was cut by 0 bases and J by 9 bases, with 7 bases left in between. The CDR3 DNA reads TGCGCCAGCAGCTTGGGAGTTGGTGAGCAGTTCTTC. This codes for CASSLGVGEQFF.

CDR3 DNA: TGTGCCAGCAGCAGAACGGGGGGAGTGGGCTCTGGCAATGAGCAGTTCTTC. It codes for CASSRTGGVGSGNEQFF. The genes are TRBV7-3 and TRBJ2-1; TRBD2 matches 7 bases. Germline CDR1 and CDR2: SGHTA and FQGTGA. The V gene end was trimmed by 5 bases and the J gene end by 6 bases; junction bases not matched to a gene: 16. This CDR3 is built from 17 residues.

The chain joins TRBV9 to TRBJ2-3; D uncertain. The CDR3 consists of 12 residues. Trimming pared 3 bases from V and 2 bases from J, leaving 4 bases between. Germline CDR1 is SGDLS and CDR2 is YYNGEE. In DNA form, the CDR3 reads TGTGCCAGCAGCGCTTACACAGATACGCAGTATTTT. This encodes CASSAYTDTQYF.